This TCR beta chain was observed in a study of shared clonotypes between healthy human individuals (dated by TCRdb to 2020 to 2022). A note on the overall study: The cohort included a few men and a couple of women between 18 and 49 years of age. Per donor, three plates each were used for CD4 naive and CD4 memory, two for CD8 naive, and one for CD8 memory. To estimate repertoire size and how much clonotype sharing occurs between individuals, the study deeply sequenced the blood TCR repertoires of about five healthy adults. Libraries were prepared and TCR repertoires were sequenced by different laboratories using diverse techniques, in order to increase sequencing depth and limit assay-specific biases. Between about 0.8 and 9 billion PBMCs per donor were obtained by leukapheresis.

This clone has a single count. Its cognate antigen has yet to be identified. Nothing much larger sits one base from this clone, and base qualities are not available. CD8 naive samples were CD45RO-negative cells positively selected for CCR7, giving a CD45RA+CCR7+ population that excluded TemRA cells. The donors were healthy, HIV-negative adults who had no recently reported acute infections or vaccinations. All donors were Caucasian adults living in Nashville, Tennessee, USA. Blood was collected by leukapheresis, and PBMCs were isolated by Ficoll-Histopaque density gradient centrifugation and then cryopreserved in liquid nitrogen vapor phase. Analytical flow cytometry was used to check the purity and quantity of each magnetically sorted T cell population. From each sorted fraction, genomic DNA was isolated and quantified by UV absorbance on a Nanodrop 2000c. Points the paper makes about the study in general: Sampling was limited to blood, and TCR repertoires in tissue likely differ from TCR repertoires in blood. Compared with non-shared clonotypes, clonotypes shared by all four sorted-subset donors had higher generation probabilities. Roughly 5% of naive CD4, 3.5% of naive CD8, about 2.1% of memory CD4, and about 0.4% of memory CD8 clonotypes were shared across several donors. Incomplete sequencing was indicated by rarefaction of sorted-subset datasets, despite the large sequencing depth. Because the study included a small number of donors, the genetic and exposure-history diversity represented was limited. Estimated clonotype richness was generally larger for naive than for memory subsets. Pairwise subsampling led to the expectation that sequencing depth would affect the degree of clonotype sharing among donors.

The germline V gene encodes CDR1 MNHNY and CDR2 SVGAGI (reference sequence). Deletion took 2 bases off V and 2 bases off J, with a span of 14 bases between the germline ends. Taken from cysteine to phenylalanine, the CDR3 has 16 residues. The only DNA kept is the CDR3, 48 bases in frame from the first base. TCR CDR3 regions were amplified from genomic DNA by multiplex PCR using the deep immunoSEQ assay. Extracted genomic DNA from each cell subset was spread evenly across all wells of several immunoSEQ 96-well plates, with each plate serving as a replicate. For sorted subsets, each replicate PCR was loaded with approximately 190 ng genomic DNA, equivalent to about 33,000 T cell genomes. Purified libraries were quantified with a Qubit 3.0 fluorometer, sized on a Bioanalyzer 2100, and re-quantified with the KAPA Library Quantification kit. Every immunoSEQ 96-well plate was sequenced on a dedicated single-read 150-cycle Illumina NextSeq 550 flow cell. In the authors' own workflow: Because the immunoSEQ output included only junctional sequences and no quality scores, the filtering could not be the same as the filtering used for full-length reads. To assign V/J genes and CDR3, sequences were annotated against IMGT germline references using PyIR, a Python wrapper for IgBLAST v1.9. Reads were removed for weak V/J assignments (E-value above 1e-6), missing CDR3, stop codons, out-of-frame junctions, or ambiguous translated residues. A V3J clonotype was defined by an identical inferred V gene, J gene, and CDR3 amino acid sequence. To compute the percentage overlap between repertoires, the number of shared unique clonotypes was divided by the size of the smaller repertoire. Three approaches were used to assess repertoire richness: RTK rarefaction, the Chao1 estimator, and Recon v2.1 estimates of unobserved clonotypes. For all TCRbeta clonotypes obtained by the gDNA method from a handful of donors, generation probabilities were computed with OLGA. TCRdb carries this immuneACCESS record with in-frame sequences only. Its versions omit some clonotypes, under half of them owing to an unresolved V gene in the studies checked, with the rest unexplained. That table supplies the V and J calls and clone size; D and trimming were determined from the DNA. A total of about 1,800,000 clones appear in this sample, approximately 94% of them only once. The ten largest clones represent 1.2% of the sample.

The chain is assembled from TRBV6-6 and TRBJ2-3, with the D gene uncertain. This receptor was taken from a man between 18 and 29 years old in good health. The specimen sequenced was naive CD8+ T cells sorted from blood. Explained via the paper, the cell subset or site label denotes: CD45RA+CCR7+. Here is the DNA: TGTGCCAGCAGTTACAACGTGGGGTGGGTCACAGATACGCAGTATTTT. This sequence encodes CASSYNVGWVTDTQYF.